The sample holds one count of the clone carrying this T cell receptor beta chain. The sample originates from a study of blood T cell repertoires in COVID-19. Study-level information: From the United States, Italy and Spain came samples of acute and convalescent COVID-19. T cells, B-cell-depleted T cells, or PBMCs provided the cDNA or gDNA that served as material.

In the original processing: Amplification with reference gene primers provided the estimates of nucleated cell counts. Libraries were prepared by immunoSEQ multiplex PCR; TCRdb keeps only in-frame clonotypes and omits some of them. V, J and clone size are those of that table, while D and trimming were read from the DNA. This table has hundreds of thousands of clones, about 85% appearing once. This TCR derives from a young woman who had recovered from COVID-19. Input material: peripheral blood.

The CDR3 reads CASSQEDRGYNEQFF. The DNA for the CDR3 is TGCGCCAGCAGCCAAGAGGACAGGGGCTACAATGAGCAGTTCTTC. The V gene is TRBV4-3, the J gene TRBJ2-1; 9 bases align to TRBD1. V dropped 0 bases and J dropped 3; count of bases not matched to a gene: 0. Germline CDR1 and CDR2: LGHNA and YSLEER. This CDR3 has 15 residues.